This TCR beta chain comes out of a study of Ad26.COV2.S vaccination and SARS-CoV-2 variants. Study-level findings and limits: Vaccine recipients had higher spike-specific TCR breadth than placebo recipients.

TCRdb's copy holds only in-frame clones and misses some; the assay was immunoSEQ multiplex PCR. The table includes under 550,000 clones, 88% detected once. On this clone itself: Antigen unknown.

The CDR3 has 14 residues. Germline V gene lookup returns CDR1 MDHEN and CDR2 SYDVKM. V was pared by 2 bases and J by 7 bases, with 12 bases between. Indicated treatment: some 19 received Ad26.COV2.S at low or high dose, single or two shots; about 5 received placebo; per-sample allocation not given. Sampling occurred on day 63 after the first vaccine or placebo injection. The sequencing used peripheral blood, collected in a trial of Ad26.COV2.S vaccine versus placebo. The gene calls are TRBV28 and TRBJ1-3; D is perhaps TRBD1 (6 bases). The TCR was taken from a person aged 18-60 years who received the Ad26.COV2.S COVID-19 vaccine or a placebo. The DNA for the CDR3 is TGTGCCAGCAGTTTAGGGGGCTCGGAGAACACCATATATTTT. Encoded protein: CASSLGGSENTIYF.